The 18 T cell receptor beta chains presented below share a single source sample, sequenced in a study of T cell responses to AZD1222 COVID-19 vaccine. Clones were read by immunoSEQ multiplex PCR, and TCRdb kept only the in-frame ones, dropping some. The repertoire has roughly 180,000 clones, around 90% of them found once; the top ten carry roughly 0.49%. The sample in question was peripheral blood, obtained on day 0 of AZD1222 vaccination. The receptors come from an adult in good health.

The rearrangement links TRBV5-4 to TRBJ1-1; the D gene is possibly TRBD1 (5 bases). Between the trimmed V and J ends, which lost 0 bases and 3 bases, there was a span of 9 bases. This CDR3 is 14 amino acids long. Looked up from germline, CDR1 is SGHNT and CDR2 is YYREEE (reference sequence). The CDR3 reads CASSLAGRDTEAFF. For the CDR3, the DNA is TGTGCCAGCAGCTTGGCGGGCAGGGACACTGAAGCTTTCTTT.

The V call is TRBV5-1, the J call TRBJ1-2; D remains unclear. V was shortened by 2 bases and J by 4 bases, with 12 bases between the two germline ends. Germline V gene lookup returns CDR1 SGHRS and CDR2 YFSETQ. The CDR3 totals 14 residues. CDR3 residues: CASSLRLEGYGYTF. The CDR3 DNA reads TGCGCCAGCAGCTTACGGCTCGAGGGCTATGGCTACACCTTC. The entire variable domain, with the rest obtained from reference TRBV5-1 and TRBJ1-2, is as follows: KAGVTQTPRYLIKTRGQQVTLSCSPISGHRSVSWYQQTPGQGLQFLFEYFSETQRNKGNFPGRFSGRQFSNSRSEMNVSTLELGDSALYLCASSLRLEGYGYTFGSGTRLTVV.

This clone occurred once. The CDR3 is CASSAGQGGNYGYTF. The CDR3 nucleotides are TGTGCCAGCAGTGCCGGACAGGGAGGTAACTATGGCTACACCTTC. The V call is TRBV2, the J call TRBJ1-2, with 8 bases fitting TRBD1. CDR1 and CDR2 from the germline V gene are SNHLY and FYNNEI. V shed 4 bases, J shed 1 base, and the junction held 5 bases outside the gene matches. The CDR3 spans 15 residues.

The sample holds one count of this clone. The chain is built from TRBV5-4 and TRBJ2-7; 9 bases are shared with TRBD2. From germline, CDR1 is SGHNT and CDR2 YYREEE (reference sequence). The V and J ends lost 0 bases and 0 bases, in that order; junction bases with no gene match: 1. The CDR3 extends over 15 amino acids. CDR3 nucleotides: TGTGCCAGCAGCTTGGTAGCGGGGGTCTCCTACGAGCAGTACTTC. Translation: CASSLVAGVSYEQYF.

The chain employs TRBV12-3 or TRBV12-4 and TRBJ2-1; unclear D gene. The CDR3 is made up of 13 amino acids. The ends were cut back, 6 bases at V and 4 bases at J, with 10 bases in the middle. The CDR3: CASRPKTYNEQFF. CDR3 in DNA: TGTGCCAGCAGGCCCAAGACTTACAATGAGCAGTTCTTC.

In its sample, this clone was seen a few times. The V and J genes are TRBV6-5 and TRBJ1-1, with D possibly being TRBD1 (6 bases). CDR3 length: 15 residues. The germline gives CDR1 MNHEY, CDR2 SVGAGI. V lost 2 bases and J 2 bases, leaving 12 bases between the germline ends. The CDR3 loop reads CASSYGRQVNTEAFF. The CDR3 DNA follows: TGTGCCAGCAGTTACGGGCGACAGGTTAACACTGAAGCTTTCTTT.

This sequence joins TRBV3-1 (or the pseudogene TRBV3-2) and TRBJ2-5, with TRBD2 identical over 11 bases. The germline CDR1 and CDR2 sequences are LGHDT and YNNKEL (reference sequence). The CDR3 length is 18 residues. Trimming removed 4 bases from V and 2 bases from J; junction bases left unmatched: 12. CDR3: CASSPRTLGTSGQETQYF. CDR3 sequence (DNA): TGTGCCAGCAGCCCAAGAACCCTCGGGACTAGCGGACAAGAGACCCAGTACTTC.

V is TRBV9 and J is TRBJ1-1; TRBD1 might be the D (6 bases). The CDR3 has 14 residues. Per germline, CDR1 SGDLS and CDR2 YYNGEE. The V end was cut by 4 bases, the J end by 11 bases, with 21 bases between. The CDR3 DNA follows: TGTGCCAGCAGCCCGACAGGAACCGCAGTCGGGGCTTTCTTT. Its translation: CASSPTGTAVGAFF.

CDR3 region: CASESGDYSYEQYF. Here the CDR3 DNA reads TGCGCCAGCGAAAGTGGGGACTACTCTTACGAGCAGTACTTC. J is TRBJ2-7 and V is TRBV10-2; 7 nucleotides align to TRBD2. Germline-derived CDR1 and CDR2 are WSHSY and SAAADI. J gave up 4 bases and V 8 bases, and 11 bases lay outside the gene matches. CDR3 length equals 14 residues.

The CDR3: CASSQRQGTNYGYTF. The DNA of the CDR3 is TGTGCCAGCAGCCAGAGACAGGGGACTAACTATGGCTACACCTTC. The rearrangement links TRBV4-2 to TRBJ1-2; the match to TRBD1 covers 8 bases. Losses at the gene ends were 3 bases for V and 0 bases for J; bases not matched to a gene: 3. The CDR3 consists of 15 residues. Germline V CDR1 and CDR2: LGHNA, YNFKEQ.

The chain carries TRBV19 and TRBJ1-5; D remains unclear. The V gene lost 5 bases and the J gene lost 4 bases, with 6 bases spanning the gap. Germline-derived CDR1 and CDR2 are LNHDA and SQIVND (reference sequence). This CDR3 contains 12 residues. CDR3 in DNA: TGTGCCAGTAGTGCACTGAATCAGCCCCAGCATTTT. It encodes CASSALNQPQHF.

The chain has TRBV11-3 and TRBJ2-1; D is uncertain. Germline CDR1 and CDR2: SGHNT and YENEEA. V lost 4 bases and J 10 bases, leaving 11 bases between the germline ends. This CDR3 is built from 12 residues. The CDR3 region is CASSSPIGEQFF. CDR3 nucleotides: TGTGCCAGCAGCTCCCCCATTGGCGAGCAGTTCTTC.

V is TRBV28 and J is TRBJ1-6; 7 positions agree with TRBD1. V trimming: 6 bases; J trimming: 10 bases; junction bases outside the gene matches: 15. Germline V gene data show CDR1 as MDHEN and CDR2 as SYDVKM. The CDR3 is 16 amino acids. The DNA for the CDR3 is TGTGCCAGCAGCCGTCGTGTACAGGGGCATCGATCACCCCTCCACTTT. Amino acids: CASSRRVQGHRSPLHF.

The chain combines TRBV27 with TRBJ1-1, with TRBD1 matching over 7 bases. Trimming at V came to 3 bases and at J to 1 base, leaving 5 bases not matched to a gene. Germline V gives CDR1 MNHEY, CDR2 SMNVEV (reference sequence). The CDR3 has 15 amino acids. This chain's CDR3 is CASSFSTGQNTEAFF. CDR3 nucleotide sequence: TGTGCCAGCAGTTTCTCGACAGGGCAGAACACTGAAGCTTTCTTT.

The V gene is TRBV7-2, the J gene TRBJ2-1; 7 bases are a match to TRBD2. The V and J ends lost 7 bases and 1 base, in that order; junction bases with no gene match: 13. From germline, CDR1 is SGHTA and CDR2 FQGNSA. The CDR3 is 17 residues long. The CDR3 spells CASTRSGASPSYNEQFF. For the CDR3, the DNA is TGTGCCAGCACCCGAAGCGGGGCTAGCCCATCCTACAATGAGCAGTTCTTC.

The chain employs TRBV3-1 (or the pseudogene TRBV3-2) and TRBJ2-1, with 8 bases matching TRBD1. V shed 4 bases, J shed 8 bases, and the junction held 13 bases outside the gene matches. This CDR3 has 16 residues. CDR1 is LGHDT, CDR2 YNNKEL, per germline (reference sequence). CDR3 region: CASSPPGTGQMHEQFF. The CDR3 DNA follows: TGTGCCAGCAGCCCCCCCGGGACAGGCCAAATGCATGAGCAGTTCTTC.

The genes are TRBV15 and TRBJ2-3, with 7 bases identical to TRBD1. V gave up 4 bases and J gave up 2 bases; unmatched junction bases: 3. The length of the CDR3 is 14 residues. The V gene's germline CDR1 is LNHNV and CDR2 YYDKDF (reference sequence). The CDR3 DNA sequence: TGTGCCACCAGCAAGGGACAGTCCACAGATACGCAGTATTTT. Translated, it gives CATSKGQSTDTQYF. The full variable domain, in which reference TRBV15 and TRBJ2-3 provide the parts outside the CDR3, is DAMVIQNPRYQVTQFGKPVTLSCSQTLNHNVMYWYQQKSSQAPKLLFHYYDKDFNNEADTPDNFQSRRPNTSFCFLDIRSPGLGDTAMYLCATSKGQSTDTQYFGPGTRLTVL.

The chain is built from TRBV7-9 and TRBJ2-4; 7 bases map to TRBD2. Germline values: CDR1 SEHNR, CDR2 FQNEAQ (reference sequence). The CDR3 extends over 14 amino acids. V shed 4 bases and J 7 bases; nucleotides not matched to a gene: 7. DNA for the CDR3: TGTGCCAGCAGCTACTCTGGGGGGGTCAACATTCAGTACTTC. Its protein is CASSYSGGVNIQYF.